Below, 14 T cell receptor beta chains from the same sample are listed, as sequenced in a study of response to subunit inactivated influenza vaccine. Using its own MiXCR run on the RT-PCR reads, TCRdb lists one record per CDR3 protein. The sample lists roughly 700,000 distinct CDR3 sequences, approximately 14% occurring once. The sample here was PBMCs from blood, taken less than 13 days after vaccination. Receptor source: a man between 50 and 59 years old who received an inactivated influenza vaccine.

CDR3 coding DNA: TGTGCCAGCAGTTACGTTGGGGATAGCACTGAAGCTTTCTTT. This gives the protein CASSYVGDSTEAFF. The chain links TRBV6-2 or TRBV6-3 to TRBJ1-1; D uncertain. This CDR3 has 14 residues. V lost 2 bases and J 4 bases, leaving 11 bases between the germline ends. Germline V gene lookup returns CDR1 MNHEY and CDR2 SVGEGT.

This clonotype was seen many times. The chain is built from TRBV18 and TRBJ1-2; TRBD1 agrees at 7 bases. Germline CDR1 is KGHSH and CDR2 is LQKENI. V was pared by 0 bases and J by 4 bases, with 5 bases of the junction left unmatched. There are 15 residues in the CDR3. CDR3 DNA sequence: TGTGCCAGCTCACCACCGACAGGGCGGACCTATGGCTACACCTTC. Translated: CASSPPTGRTYGYTF.

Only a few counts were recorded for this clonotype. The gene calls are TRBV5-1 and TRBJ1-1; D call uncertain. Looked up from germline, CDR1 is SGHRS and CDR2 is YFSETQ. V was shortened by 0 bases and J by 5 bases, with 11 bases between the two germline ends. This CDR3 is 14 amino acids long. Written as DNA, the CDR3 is TGCGCCAGCAGCTTGGCCTTAGGCGGGACTGAAGCTTTCTTT. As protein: CASSLALGGTEAFF.

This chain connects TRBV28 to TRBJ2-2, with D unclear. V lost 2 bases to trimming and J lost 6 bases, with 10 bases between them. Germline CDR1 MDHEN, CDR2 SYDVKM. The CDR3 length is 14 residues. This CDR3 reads CASSLTRLSGELFF. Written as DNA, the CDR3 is TGTGCCAGCAGTTTAACCCGGTTGTCCGGGGAGCTGTTTTTT.

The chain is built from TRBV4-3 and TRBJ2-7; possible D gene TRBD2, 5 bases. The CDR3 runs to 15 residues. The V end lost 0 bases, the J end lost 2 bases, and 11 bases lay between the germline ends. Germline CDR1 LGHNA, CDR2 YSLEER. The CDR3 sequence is CASSQEFAGTYEQYF. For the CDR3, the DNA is TGCGCCAGCAGCCAAGAATTTGCGGGTACCTACGAGCAGTACTTC.

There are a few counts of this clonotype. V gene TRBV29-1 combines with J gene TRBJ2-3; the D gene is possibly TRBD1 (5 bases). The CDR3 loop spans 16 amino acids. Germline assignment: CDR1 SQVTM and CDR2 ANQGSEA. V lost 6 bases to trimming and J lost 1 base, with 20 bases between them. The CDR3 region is CSVRRLGREGTDTQYF. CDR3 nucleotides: TGCAGCGTGCGGCGTCTTGGCAGGGAAGGCACAGATACGCAGTATTTT.

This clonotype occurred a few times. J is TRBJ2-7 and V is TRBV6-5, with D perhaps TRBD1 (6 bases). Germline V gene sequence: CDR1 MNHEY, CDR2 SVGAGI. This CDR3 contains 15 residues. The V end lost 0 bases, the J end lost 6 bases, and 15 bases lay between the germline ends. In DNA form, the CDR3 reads TGTGCCAGCAGTTACTCACAGGGACGACCGAGCGAGCAGTACTTC. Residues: CASSYSQGRPSEQYF.

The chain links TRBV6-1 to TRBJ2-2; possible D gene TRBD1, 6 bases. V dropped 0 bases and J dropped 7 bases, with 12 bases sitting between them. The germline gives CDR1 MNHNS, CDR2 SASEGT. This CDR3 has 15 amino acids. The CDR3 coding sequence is TGTGCCAGCAGTGAAGCTCAACAGGGTATCGGGGAGCTGTTTTTT. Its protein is CASSEAQQGIGELFF.

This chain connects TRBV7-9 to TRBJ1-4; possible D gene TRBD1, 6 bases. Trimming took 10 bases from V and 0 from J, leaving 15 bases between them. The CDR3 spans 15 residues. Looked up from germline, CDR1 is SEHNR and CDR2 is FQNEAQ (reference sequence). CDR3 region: CAIFGGDSTNEKLFF. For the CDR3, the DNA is TGTGCCATATTTGGGGGCGATTCAACTAATGAAAAACTGTTTTTT.

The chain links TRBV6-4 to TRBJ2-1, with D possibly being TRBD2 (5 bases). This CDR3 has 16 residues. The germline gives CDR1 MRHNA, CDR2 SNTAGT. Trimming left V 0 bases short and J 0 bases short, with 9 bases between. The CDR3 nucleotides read TGTGCCAGCAGTGACTCAGCGGCGGTCTCCTACAATGAGCAGTTCTTC. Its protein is CASSDSAAVSYNEQFF.

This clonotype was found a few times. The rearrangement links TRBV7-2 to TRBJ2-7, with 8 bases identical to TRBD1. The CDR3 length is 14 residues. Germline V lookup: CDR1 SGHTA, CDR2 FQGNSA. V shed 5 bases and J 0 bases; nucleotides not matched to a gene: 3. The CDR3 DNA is TGTGCCAGCAGCCAGGGACAGGTCTCCTACGAGCAGTACTTC. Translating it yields CASSQGQVSYEQYF.

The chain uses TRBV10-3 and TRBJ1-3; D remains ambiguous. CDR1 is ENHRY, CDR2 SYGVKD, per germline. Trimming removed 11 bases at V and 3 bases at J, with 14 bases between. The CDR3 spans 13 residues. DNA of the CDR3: TGTGCCTCCCTGAGGGCTGGTGGAAACACCATATATTTT. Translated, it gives CASLRAGGNTIYF.

The CDR3, as DNA: TGTGCCAGCAGTACAGGGACTAGCGGAGGCAATGAGCAGTTCTTC. Protein product: CASSTGTSGGNEQFF. The chain links TRBV6-1 to TRBJ2-1, with 11 positions matching TRBD2. Trimming cost V 5 bases and J 6 bases; bases outside gene matches: 6. Germline V CDR1 and CDR2: MNHNS, SASEGT. The CDR3 runs to 15 residues.

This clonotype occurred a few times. CDR3 DNA sequence: TGCAGCGTTGAAAGGGGACCAGAGACCCAGTACTTC. Translating it yields CSVERGPETQYF. This chain links TRBV29-1 with TRBJ2-5; D tentatively reads TRBD1 or TRBD2 (5 bases each). Germline values: CDR1 SQVTM, CDR2 ANQGSEA. The CDR3 totals 12 residues. V shed 2 bases and J shed 4 bases, with 8 bases lying between them. Full variable domain (rest looked up from reference TRBV29-1 and TRBJ2-5): SAVISQKPSRDICQRGTSLTIQCQVDSQVTMMFWYRQQPGQSLTLIATANQGSEATYESGFVIDKFPISRPNLTFSTLTVSNMSPEDSSIYLCSVERGPETQYFGPGTRLLVL.